The sequence of this TCR beta chain was determined in a study of T cell clones after liver transplantation. Looking at the study overall: Samples came from ITN030ST, which attempted immunosuppression withdrawal within 2 years of liver transplantation.

Here immunoSEQ multiplex PCR was the method, and the copy in TCRdb shows in-frame clones only, minus some. The sample shows nearly 55,000 clones, approximately 84% of them seen only once. Germline lookup yields CDR1 LGHNA and CDR2 YSLEER. The CDR3 is 17 amino acids. The V segment lost 1 base and the J segment 9 bases; nucleotides outside the gene matches: 15. This TCR was sampled from a human donor who received a liver transplant. The rearrangement links TRBV4-3 to TRBJ2-1; TRBD2 aligns across 7 bases. Sequences were derived from CD4+ T cells from blood, sampled before liver transplant. CDR3 DNA: TGCGCCAGCAGCCAAGGAGGTGGCGGGAGAAAAAGGAGTGAGCAGTTCTTC. This codes for CASSQGGGGRKRSEQFF.